This T cell receptor (beta chain) was sequenced during a study of OX40 agonist ivuxolimab in advanced cancers. For the study at large: Patients undergoing dose escalation presented with hepatocellular carcinoma, melanoma, renal cell or head and neck cancer. With a range of roughly 20 to 85, age averaged roughly 60 years, and around 80% were male. Whole-study findings and limits: Part of the nonresponder group also had normalized T-cell clonal expansion that was low.

This CDR3 region has 16 residues. Per the germline V gene, CDR1 is MNHEY and CDR2 is SVGAGI. Here immunoSEQ multiplex PCR was the method, and the copy in TCRdb shows in-frame clones only, minus some. The table has roughly 60,000 clones, roughly 85% seen once. Points on this clone: Its antigen is still unknown. This may stem from a read error, because a much larger clone lies one nucleotide away. Other DNA sequences in this sample translate to the same CDR3.

Here the sequenced sample was CD4+ or CD8+ T cells sorted from blood, taken in a trial of the OX40 agonist ivuxolimab. This chain links TRBV6-5 with TRBJ1-2; the D gene is possibly TRBD1 (6 bases). The clonotype comes from an adult with an advanced solid tumor such as melanoma, head and neck, liver or kidney cancer. CDR3 residues: CASSLATGTPGPGYTF. The DNA for the CDR3 is TGCGCCAGCAGTTTGGCAACCGGGACACCGGGGCCCGGCTACACCTTC.